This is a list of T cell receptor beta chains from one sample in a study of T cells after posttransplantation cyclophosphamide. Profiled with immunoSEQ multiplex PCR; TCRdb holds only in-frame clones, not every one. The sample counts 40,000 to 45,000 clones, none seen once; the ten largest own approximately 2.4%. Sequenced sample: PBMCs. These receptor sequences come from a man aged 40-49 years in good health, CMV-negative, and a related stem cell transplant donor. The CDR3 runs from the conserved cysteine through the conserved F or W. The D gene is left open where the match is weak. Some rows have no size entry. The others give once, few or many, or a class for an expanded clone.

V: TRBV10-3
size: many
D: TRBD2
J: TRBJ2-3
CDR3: CAISESGRGGGTDTQYF
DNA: TGTGCCATCAGTGAGTCGGGGCGGGGCGGGGGAACAGATACGCAGTATTTT

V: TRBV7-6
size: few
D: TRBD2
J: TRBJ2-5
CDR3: CASSLVTSGEETQYF
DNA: TGTGCCAGCAGCTTAGTAACTAGCGGGGAGGAGACCCAGTACTTC

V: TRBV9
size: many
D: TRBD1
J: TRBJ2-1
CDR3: CASSVLGGQFNEQFF
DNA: TGTGCCAGCAGCGTATTAGGGGGCCAATTCAATGAGCAGTTCTTC

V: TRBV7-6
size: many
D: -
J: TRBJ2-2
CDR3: CASSLGHEGYRDTGELFF
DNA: TGTGCCAGCAGCTTAGGGCACGAGGGATATAGGGACACCGGGGAGCTGTTTTTT

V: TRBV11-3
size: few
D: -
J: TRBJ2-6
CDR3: CASSLVAVSGANVLTF
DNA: TGTGCCAGCAGCTTAGTTGCGGTCTCTGGGGCCAACGTCCTGACTTTC

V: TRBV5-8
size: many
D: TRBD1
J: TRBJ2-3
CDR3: CASSRTQGAGARTDTQYF
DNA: TGTGCCAGCAGCAGGACCCAGGGGGCTGGGGCACGGACAGATACGCAGTATTTT

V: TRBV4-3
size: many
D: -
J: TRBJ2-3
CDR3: CASSQATGTDTQYF
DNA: TGCGCCAGCAGCCAAGCGACTGGAACAGATACGCAGTATTTT

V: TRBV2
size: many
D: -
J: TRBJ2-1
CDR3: CASSSLGGNEQFF
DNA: TGTGCCAGCAGTAGCCTGGGGGGCAATGAGCAGTTCTTC

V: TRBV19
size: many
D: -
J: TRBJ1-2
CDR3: CASSMKGLGGYGYTF
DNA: TGTGCCAGTAGTATGAAGGGACTGGGGGGCTATGGCTACACCTTC

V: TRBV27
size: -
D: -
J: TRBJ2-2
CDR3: CASSPSPGGELFF
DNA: TGTGCCAGCAGTCCATCGCCGGGCGGGGAGCTGTTTTTT

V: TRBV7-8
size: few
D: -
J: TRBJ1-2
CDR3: CASSLATQVWNYGYTF
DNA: TGTGCCAGCAGCTTAGCGACACAGGTTTGGAACTATGGCTACACCTTC

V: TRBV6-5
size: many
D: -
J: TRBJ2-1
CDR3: CASKLPGGNEQFF
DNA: TGTGCCAGCAAACTCCCCGGGGGCAATGAGCAGTTCTTC

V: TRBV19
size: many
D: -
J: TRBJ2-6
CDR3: CASSPLQSSGANVLTF
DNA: TGTGCCAGTAGTCCCCTGCAGTCTTCTGGGGCCAACGTCCTGACTTTC

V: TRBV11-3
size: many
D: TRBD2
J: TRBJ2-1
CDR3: CASSLGSPSGGDNEQFF
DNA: TGTGCCAGCAGCTTAGGGTCCCCTAGCGGGGGGGATAATGAGCAGTTCTTC

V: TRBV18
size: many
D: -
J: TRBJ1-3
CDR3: CASSQGSGNTIYF
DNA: TGTGCCAGCTCGCAGGGATCAGGAAACACCATATATTTT

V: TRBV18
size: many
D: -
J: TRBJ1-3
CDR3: CASSPDPAGRNTIYF
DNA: TGTGCCAGCTCACCCGACCCGGCGGGTAGAAACACCATATATTTT

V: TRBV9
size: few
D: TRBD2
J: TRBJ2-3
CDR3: CASSVEASGGALSTDTQYF
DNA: TGTGCCAGCAGCGTAGAGGCTAGCGGGGGGGCCCTCAGCACAGATACGCAGTATTTT